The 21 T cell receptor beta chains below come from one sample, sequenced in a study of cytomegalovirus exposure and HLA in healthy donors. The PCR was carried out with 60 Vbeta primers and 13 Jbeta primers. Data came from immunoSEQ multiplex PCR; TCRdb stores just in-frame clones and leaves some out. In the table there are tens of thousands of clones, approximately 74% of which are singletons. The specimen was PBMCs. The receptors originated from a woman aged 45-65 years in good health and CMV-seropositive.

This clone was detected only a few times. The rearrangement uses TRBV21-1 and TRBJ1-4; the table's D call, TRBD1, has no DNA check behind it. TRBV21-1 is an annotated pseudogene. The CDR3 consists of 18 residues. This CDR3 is CASAKGPGQAFRGEKLFF. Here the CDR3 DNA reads TGTGCCAGCGCCAAAGGTCCGGGACAGGCCTTTAGGGGGGAAAAACTGTTTTTT.

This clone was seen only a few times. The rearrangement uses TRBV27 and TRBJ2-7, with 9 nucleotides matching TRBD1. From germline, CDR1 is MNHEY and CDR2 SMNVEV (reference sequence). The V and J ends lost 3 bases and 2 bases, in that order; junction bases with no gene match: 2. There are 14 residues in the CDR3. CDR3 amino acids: CASSLTGGAYEQYF. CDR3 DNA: TGTGCCAGCAGTTTGACAGGGGGAGCCTACGAGCAGTACTTC.

For the CDR3, the DNA is TGTGCCAGCACCGAGGGGACTAGCGGGAGATACGAGCAGTACTTC. Translated: CASTEGTSGRYEQYF. J is TRBJ2-7 and V is TRBV7-9, with 14 bases aligning to TRBD2. From germline, CDR1 is SEHNR and CDR2 FQNEAQ (reference sequence). Germline trimming cut 7 bases from V and 4 bases from J; bases unmatched to any gene: 6. The CDR3 is 15 amino acids.

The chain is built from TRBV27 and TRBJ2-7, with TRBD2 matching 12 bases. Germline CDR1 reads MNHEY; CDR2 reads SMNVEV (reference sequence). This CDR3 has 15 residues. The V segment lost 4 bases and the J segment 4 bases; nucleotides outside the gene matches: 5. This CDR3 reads CASSWLAGGPYEQYF. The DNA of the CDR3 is TGTGCCAGCAGTTGGCTAGCGGGAGGGCCGTACGAGCAGTACTTC.

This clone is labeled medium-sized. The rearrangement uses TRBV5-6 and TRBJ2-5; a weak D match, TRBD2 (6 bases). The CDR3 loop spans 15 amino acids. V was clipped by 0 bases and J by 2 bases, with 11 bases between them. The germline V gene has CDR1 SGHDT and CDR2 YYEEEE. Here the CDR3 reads CASSLAGRGQETQYF. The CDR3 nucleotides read TGTGCCAGCAGCTTGGCCGGACGGGGGCAAGAGACCCAGTACTTC.

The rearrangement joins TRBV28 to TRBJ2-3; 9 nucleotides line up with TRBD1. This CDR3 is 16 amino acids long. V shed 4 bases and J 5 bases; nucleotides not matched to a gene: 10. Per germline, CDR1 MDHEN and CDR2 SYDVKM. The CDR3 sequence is CASSSLGTGMLDTQYF. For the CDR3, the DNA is TGTGCCAGCAGTTCGTTAGGGACAGGGATGTTAGATACGCAGTATTTT.

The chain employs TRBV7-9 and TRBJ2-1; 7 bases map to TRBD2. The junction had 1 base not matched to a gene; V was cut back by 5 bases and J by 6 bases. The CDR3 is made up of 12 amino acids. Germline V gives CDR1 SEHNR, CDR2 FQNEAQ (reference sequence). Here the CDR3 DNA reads TGTGCCAGCAGCCCTAGCGGCAATGAGCAGTTCTTC. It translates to CASSPSGNEQFF. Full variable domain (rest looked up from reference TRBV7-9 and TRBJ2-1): DTGVSQNPRHKITKRGQNVTFRCDPISEHNRLYWYRQTLGQGPEFLTYFQNEAQLEKSRLLSDRFSAERPKGSFSTLEIQRTEQGDSAMYLCASSPSGNEQFFGPGTRLTVL.

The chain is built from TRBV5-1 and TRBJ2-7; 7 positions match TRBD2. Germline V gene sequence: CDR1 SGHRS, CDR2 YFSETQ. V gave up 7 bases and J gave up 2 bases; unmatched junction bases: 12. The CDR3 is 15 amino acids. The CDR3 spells CASGPGLDPTYEQYF. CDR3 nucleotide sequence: TGCGCCAGCGGCCCAGGACTAGATCCCACCTACGAGCAGTACTTC. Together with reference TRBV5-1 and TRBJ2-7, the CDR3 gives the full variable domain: KAGVTQTPRYLIKTRGQQVTLSCSPISGHRSVSWYQQTPGQGLQFLFEYFSETQRNKGNFPGRFSGRQFSNSRSEMNVSTLELGDSALYLCASGPGLDPTYEQYFGPGTRLTVT.

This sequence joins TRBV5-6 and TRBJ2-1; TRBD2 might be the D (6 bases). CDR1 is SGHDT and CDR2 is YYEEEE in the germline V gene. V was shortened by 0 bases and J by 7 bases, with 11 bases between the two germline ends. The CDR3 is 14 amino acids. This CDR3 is CASSLGDSGNEQFF. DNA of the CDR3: TGTGCCAGCAGCTTGGGGGACTCAGGGAATGAGCAGTTCTTC. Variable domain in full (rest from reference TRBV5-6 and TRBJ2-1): DAGVTQSPTHLIKTRGQQVTLRCSPKSGHDTVSWYQQALGQGPQFIFQYYEEEERQRGNFPDRFSGHQFPNYSSELNVNALLLGDSALYLCASSLGDSGNEQFFGPGTRLTVL.

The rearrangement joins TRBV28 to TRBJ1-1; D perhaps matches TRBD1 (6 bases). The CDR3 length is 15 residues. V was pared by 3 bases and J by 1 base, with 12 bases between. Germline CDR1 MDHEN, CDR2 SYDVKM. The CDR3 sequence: CASSFGDRKNTEAFF. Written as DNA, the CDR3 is TGTGCCAGCAGTTTTGGTGACAGGAAGAACACTGAAGCTTTCTTT.

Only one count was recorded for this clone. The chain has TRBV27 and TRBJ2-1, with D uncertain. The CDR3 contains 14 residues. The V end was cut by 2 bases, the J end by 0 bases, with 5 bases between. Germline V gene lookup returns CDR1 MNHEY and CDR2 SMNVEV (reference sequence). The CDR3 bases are TGTGCCAGCAGTTTACTAGTCTCCTACAATGAGCAGTTCTTC. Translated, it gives CASSLLVSYNEQFF.

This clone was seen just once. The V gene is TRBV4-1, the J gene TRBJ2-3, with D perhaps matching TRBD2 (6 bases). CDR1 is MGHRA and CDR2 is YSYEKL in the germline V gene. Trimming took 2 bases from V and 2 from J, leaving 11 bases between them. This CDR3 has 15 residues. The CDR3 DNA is TGCGCCAGCAGCCAAAACCTAGCGATCACAGATACGCAGTATTTT. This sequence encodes CASSQNLAITDTQYF.

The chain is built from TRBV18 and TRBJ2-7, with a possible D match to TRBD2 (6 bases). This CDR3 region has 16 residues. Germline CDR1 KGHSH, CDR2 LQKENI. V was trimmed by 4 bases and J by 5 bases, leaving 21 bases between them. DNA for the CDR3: TGTGCCAGCTCACGACTCGATACAGGCCGCGGGGACGAGCAGTACTTC. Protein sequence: CASSRLDTGRGDEQYF. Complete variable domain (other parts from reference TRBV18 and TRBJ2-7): NAGVMQNPRHLVRRRGQEARLRCSPMKGHSHVYWYRQLPEEGLKFMVYLQKENIIDESGMPKERFSAEFPKEGPSILRIQQVVRGDSAAYFCASSRLDTGRGDEQYFGPGTRLTVT.

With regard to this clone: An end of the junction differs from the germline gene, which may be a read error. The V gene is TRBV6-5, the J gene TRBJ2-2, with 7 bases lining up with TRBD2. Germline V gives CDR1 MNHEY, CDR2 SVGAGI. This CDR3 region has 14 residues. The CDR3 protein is CASSGGGRAGELFF. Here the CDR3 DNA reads TGTGCCAGTTCCGGAGGTGGGAGGGCCGGAGAGCTGTTTTTT.

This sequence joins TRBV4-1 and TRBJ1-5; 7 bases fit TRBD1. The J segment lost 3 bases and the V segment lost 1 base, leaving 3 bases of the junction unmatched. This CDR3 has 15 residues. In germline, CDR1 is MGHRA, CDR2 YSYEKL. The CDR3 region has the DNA TGCGCCAGCAGCCAAGGGGGACAGTTCAATCAGCCCCAGCATTTT. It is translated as CASSQGGQFNQPQHF.

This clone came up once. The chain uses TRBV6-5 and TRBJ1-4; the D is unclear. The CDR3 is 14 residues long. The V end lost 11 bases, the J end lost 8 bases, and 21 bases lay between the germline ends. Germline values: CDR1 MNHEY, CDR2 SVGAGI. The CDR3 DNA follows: TGTGCCGCGGGGATGATGGGCACCAAGGAAAAACTGTTTTTT. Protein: CAAGMMGTKEKLFF.

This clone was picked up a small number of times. The CDR3 spells CASSLSNGELFF. The CDR3, as DNA: TGTGCCAGCTCACTTTCTAACGGGGAGCTGTTTTTT. V usage is TRBV18 and J usage is TRBJ2-2; D is uncertain. This CDR3 spans 12 amino acids. The V and J ends lost 4 bases and 7 bases respectively, with 7 bases between them. Germline V gene sequence: CDR1 KGHSH, CDR2 LQKENI.

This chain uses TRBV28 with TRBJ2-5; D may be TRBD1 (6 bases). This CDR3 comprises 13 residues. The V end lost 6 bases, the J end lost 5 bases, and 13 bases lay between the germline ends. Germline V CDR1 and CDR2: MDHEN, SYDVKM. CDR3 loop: CASRPTGLETQYF. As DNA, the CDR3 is TGTGCCAGCAGACCTACAGGGCTGGAGACCCAGTACTTC.

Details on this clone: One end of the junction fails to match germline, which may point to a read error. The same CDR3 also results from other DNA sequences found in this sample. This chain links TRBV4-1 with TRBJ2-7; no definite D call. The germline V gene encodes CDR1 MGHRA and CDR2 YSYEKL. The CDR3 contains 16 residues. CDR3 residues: CASSQAGFTSSYEQYF. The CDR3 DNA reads TGCGCTAGCAGCCAAGCTGGCTTTACAAGCTCCTACGAGCAGTACTTC.

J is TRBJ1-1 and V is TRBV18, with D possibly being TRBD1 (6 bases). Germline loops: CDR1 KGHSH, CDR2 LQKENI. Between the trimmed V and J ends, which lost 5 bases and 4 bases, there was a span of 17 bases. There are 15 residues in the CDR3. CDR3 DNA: TGTGCCAGCTCAGCCCCCAGGGTGGGGGCCACTGAAGCTTTCTTT. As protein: CASSAPRVGATEAFF.

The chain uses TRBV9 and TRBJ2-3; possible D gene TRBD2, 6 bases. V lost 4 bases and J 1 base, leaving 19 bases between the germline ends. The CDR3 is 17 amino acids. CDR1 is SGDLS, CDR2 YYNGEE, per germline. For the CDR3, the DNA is TGTGCCAGCAGCCAGCTTATCGGAGGGAGCGGCACAGATACGCAGTATTTT. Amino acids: CASSQLIGGSGTDTQYF.